These 3 T cell receptor beta chains were sequenced from one sample in a study of human T cells and chemical hapten exposure. TCRdb re-derived calls from the RACE reads in MiXCR, one entry per CDR3 protein. The sample holds a few hundred thousand distinct CDR3 sequences, approximately 5% seen once. Time point here: patch test 1, 2 weeks after DPC sensitization. Documented treatment: therapeutic diphenylcyclopropenone sensitization with weekly scalp DPC. The sequenced sample was whole blood, obtained in connection with sensitization to the hapten diphenylcyclopropenone (DPC). All receptors derive from a woman between 45 and 60 years old with alopecia areata. Some clones in this sample may be carry-over from other donors' samples.

This chain links TRBV20-1 with TRBJ1-5; no clear D. This CDR3 has 15 residues. Germline assignment: CDR1 DFQATT and CDR2 SNEGSKA (reference sequence). Deletions cut 0 bases from V and 1 base from J, with 10 bases between. The CDR3 DNA reads as TGCAGTGCTAGAGATTCCTCGCGGAGCAATCAGCCCCAGCATTTT. Amino acids: CSARDSSRSNQPQHF.

This clonotype was seen many times. The chain links TRBV12-3 or TRBV12-4 to TRBJ2-4; a weak D match, TRBD1 (5 bases). The CDR3 runs to 15 residues. Trimming took 2 bases from V and 8 from J, leaving 16 bases between them. CDR3 sequence: CASSLRGTNRDIQYF. The CDR3 DNA is TGTGCCAGCAGTTTAAGGGGCACTAATAGAGACATTCAGTACTTC.

This chain uses TRBV4-3 with TRBJ2-3; 9 bases line up with TRBD2. V shed 0 bases, J shed 2 bases, and the junction held 3 bases outside the gene matches. The CDR3 spans 16 residues. Germline CDR1 LGHNA, CDR2 YSLEER. CDR3 region: CASSQDAGGPTDTQYF. CDR3 nucleotides: TGCGCCAGCAGCCAAGATGCGGGAGGGCCCACAGATACGCAGTATTTT.